Presented here are 32 T cell receptor beta chains from one specimen sequenced in a study of T cells in Graves' hyperthyroidism and ophthalmopathy. TCR beta CDR3 regions were amplified from RNA transcripts. Primed by the HTBI set, a first-round RT-PCR was run on the TCR CDR3. Via MiXCR, TCRdb re-called the multiplex PCR reads, giving one row per CDR3 protein. The profile shows 700,000 to 950,000 distinct CDR3 sequences, about a third of them singletons. Sample: blood. Every receptor here comes from a woman aged 40 to 50 with Graves' hyperthyroidism.

V usage is TRBV20-1 and J usage is TRBJ2-5; possible D gene TRBD2, 5 bases. With the DNA end fitting TRBJ2-1 better, the J assignment may be wrong. Germline V gives CDR1 DFQATT, CDR2 SNEGSKA (reference sequence). The CDR3 spans 10 residues. The CDR3 reads CSAMGSEQFF. CDR3 bases: TGCAGTGCTATGGGGAGTGAGCAGTTCTTC.

The CDR3 loop reads CASSLDPAREKLFF. CDR3 DNA sequence: TGTGCCAGCAGCTTGGACCCAGCGAGGGAAAAACTGTTTTTT. J is TRBJ1-4 and V is TRBV5-4, with D unclear. V was pared by 0 bases and J by 8 bases, with 11 bases between. The CDR3 has 14 residues. Germline CDR1 and CDR2: SGHNT and YYREEE (reference sequence).

The gene calls are TRBV6-9 and TRBJ1-1; D is uncertain. Looked up from germline, CDR1 is MNHGY and CDR2 is SVAAGI. This CDR3 region has 14 residues. Trimming left V 5 bases short and J 5 bases short, with 15 bases between. In DNA, the CDR3 is TGTGCCAGCAGTCCCTCGAATGGGATTACTGAAGCTTTCTTT. The encoded protein is CASSPSNGITEAFF.

This clonotype was picked up many times. V is TRBV20-1 and J is TRBJ1-5, with D possibly matching TRBD1 (5 bases). V was shortened by 7 bases and J by 12 bases, with 19 bases between the two germline ends. Germline V gives CDR1 DFQATT, CDR2 SNEGSKA (reference sequence). The CDR3 consists of 12 residues. This chain's CDR3 is CSVEGRAGGQHF. The CDR3 region has the DNA TGCAGTGTGGAGGGTCGAGCGGGGGGCCAGCATTTT.

The chain recombines TRBV29-1 with TRBJ2-7; 8 bases fit TRBD1. Trimming cost V 3 bases and J 7 bases; bases outside gene matches: 5. Looked up from germline, CDR1 is SQVTM and CDR2 is ANQGSEA. The CDR3 has 12 residues. CDR3 in amino acids: CSVDRGLDEQYF. CDR3 coding DNA: TGCAGCGTTGACAGGGGGCTGGATGAGCAGTACTTC.

This clonotype was detected ten times or more. The gene calls are TRBV20-1 and TRBJ1-2; D uncertain. Trimming stripped 0 bases from V and 4 bases from J, with 9 bases between. The CDR3 contains 13 residues. CDR1 and CDR2 from the germline V gene are DFQATT and SNEGSKA (reference sequence). CDR3 nucleotide sequence: TGCAGTGCTAGAGATTCAGCGGGCTATGGCTACACCTTC. It translates to CSARDSAGYGYTF.

Turning to this clonotype: Since no conserved phenylalanine or tryptophan closes the CDR3, a read error is the likely cause. This chain joins TRBV29-1 and TRBJ1-5; TRBD1 is a possible D gene (5 bases). The CDR3 consists of 13 residues. The ends were cut back, 4 bases at V and 5 bases at J, with 12 bases in the middle. Germline V lookup: CDR1 SQVTM, CDR2 ANQGSEA. The CDR3 coding sequence is TGCAGCGTTGCCGGGACCGCCGATCAGCCCCAGCATTCA. It specifies CSVAGTADQPQHS.

This clonotype was counted only a few times. This sequence joins TRBV7-2 and TRBJ2-7; D tentatively reads TRBD1 or TRBD2 (6 bases each). V gave up 3 bases and J gave up 7 bases, with 13 bases separating them. The CDR3 covers 13 residues. Germline loops: CDR1 SGHTA, CDR2 FQGNSA. CDR3 in amino acids: CASSFRGGREQYF. The CDR3 DNA sequence: TGTGCCAGCAGCTTCAGGGGAGGTCGGGAGCAGTACTTC. The full variable domain, in which reference TRBV7-2 and TRBJ2-7 provide the parts outside the CDR3, is GAGVSQSPSNKVTEKGKDVELRCDPISGHTALYWYRQSLGQGLEFLIYFQGNSAPDKSGLPSDRFSAERTGGSVSTLTIQRTQQEDSAVYLCASSFRGGREQYFGPGTRLTVT.

This chain uses TRBV4-1 with TRBJ1-4; D perhaps matches TRBD1 (6 bases). The CDR3 runs to 15 residues. Trimming shortened V by 4 bases and J by 4 bases, and 13 bases separated the two germline ends. Germline CDR1 is MGHRA and CDR2 is YSYEKL. CDR3 in amino acids: CASSPKQGINEKLFF. The CDR3 DNA follows: TGCGCCAGCAGCCCTAAACAGGGTATTAATGAAAAACTGTTTTTT.

There are many counts of this clonotype. The chain is built from TRBV7-9 and TRBJ1-5; 8 nucleotides line up with TRBD1. The V segment lost 5 bases and the J segment 5 bases; nucleotides outside the gene matches: 11. This CDR3 is 16 amino acids long. CDR1 and CDR2 (germline): SEHNR, FQNEAQ (reference sequence). The CDR3: CASSPRTGWVDQPQHF. The CDR3 DNA sequence: TGTGCCAGCAGCCCGAGGACAGGGTGGGTTGATCAGCCCCAGCATTTT.

This chain connects TRBV4-1 to TRBJ1-5; a weak D match, TRBD1 (6 bases). Germline V lookup: CDR1 MGHRA, CDR2 YSYEKL. The CDR3 consists of 15 residues. Trimming shortened V by 0 bases and J by 9 bases, and 15 bases separated the two germline ends. The CDR3 spells CASSQDLAGDRPQHF. The CDR3 DNA follows: TGCGCCAGCAGCCAAGATCTGGCAGGGGATCGGCCCCAGCATTTT.

This clonotype was observed many times. The genes are TRBV7-9 and TRBJ2-7, with D unclear. Germline V CDR1 and CDR2: SEHNR, FQNEAQ (reference sequence). Trimming took off 4 bases at V and 4 bases at J, with 11 bases between the two ends. The CDR3 consists of 13 residues. CDR3 sequence (DNA): TGTGCCAGCAGCTCCGACGGGCTGTACGAGCAGTACTTC. Its translation is CASSSDGLYEQYF.

The V gene is TRBV7-9, the J gene TRBJ1-6; 7 bases agree with TRBD1. V shed 3 bases and J 7 bases; nucleotides not matched to a gene: 3. Germline assignment: CDR1 SEHNR and CDR2 FQNEAQ (reference sequence). This CDR3 has 14 amino acids. CDR3 coding DNA: TGTGCCAGCAGCTTTGACAGGGCGAATTCACCCCTCCACTTT. Translated: CASSFDRANSPLHF.

This clonotype has just a few counts. This rearrangement joins TRBV6-1 to TRBJ1-1, with TRBD1 matching over 7 bases. The V gene end was trimmed by 5 bases and the J gene end by 3 bases; junction bases not matched to a gene: 9. This CDR3 is built from 15 residues. The germline V gene has CDR1 MNHNS and CDR2 SASEGT. The CDR3 region has the DNA TGTGCCAGCAGTTCCCCGGGACAGACTGACACTGAAGCTTTCTTT. Translated, it gives CASSSPGQTDTEAFF.

This clonotype came up many times. The CDR3 DNA is TGTGCCAGCAGCTCCCCTTGGGGGCCACCAGGGACCCAGTACTTC. This codes for CASSSPWGPPGTQYF. V and J are TRBV7-2 and TRBJ2-5; perhaps TRBD1 as D (6 bases). The germline V gene encodes CDR1 SGHTA and CDR2 FQGNSA. The CDR3 is 15 residues long. V lost 4 bases to trimming and J lost 7 bases, with 19 bases between them. Filled out from reference TRBV7-2 and TRBJ2-5, the complete variable domain reads GAGVSQSPSNKVTEKGKDVELRCDPISGHTALYWYRQSLGQGLEFLIYFQGNSAPDKSGLPSDRFSAERTGGSVSTLTIQRTQQEDSAVYLCASSSPWGPPGTQYFGPGTRLLVL.

The sample holds many counts of this clonotype. The chain employs TRBV19 and TRBJ1-2, with unresolved D. The V end lost 5 bases, the J end lost 0 bases, and 10 bases lay between the germline ends. The CDR3 extends over 14 amino acids. Germline assignment: CDR1 LNHDA and CDR2 SQIVND (reference sequence). CDR3 sequence: CASSFGQANYGYTF. In nucleotides, the CDR3 is TGTGCCAGTAGTTTCGGGCAGGCTAACTATGGCTACACCTTC.

This clonotype was recorded a few times. The chain carries TRBV11-2 and TRBJ2-7; 10 bases map to TRBD2. The CDR3 is made up of 14 amino acids. V trimming: 5 bases; J trimming: 5 bases; junction bases outside the gene matches: 6. Per the germline V gene, CDR1 is SGHAT and CDR2 is FQNNGV. CDR3 sequence (DNA): TGTGCCAGCAGCGGGCTAGCGGGAGATAACGAGCAGTACTTC. This encodes CASSGLAGDNEQYF.

This chain joins TRBV19 and TRBJ2-7; D is ambiguous. The CDR3 is 15 amino acids. Germline-derived CDR1 and CDR2 are LNHDA and SQIVND (reference sequence). Deletions cut 0 bases from V and 5 bases from J, with 14 bases between. The CDR3 reads CASSIEGIPADEQYF. The CDR3 DNA reads TGTGCCAGTAGTATAGAGGGAATTCCCGCCGACGAGCAGTACTTC.

This clonotype was counted a few times. The rearrangement joins TRBV10-3 to TRBJ2-7; 13 bases match TRBD2. Germline V gene lookup returns CDR1 ENHRY and CDR2 SYGVKD. This CDR3 has 17 residues. V dropped 11 bases and J dropped 2; count of bases not matched to a gene: 15. The CDR3 here is CASGRLAGGRSAYEQYF. Written as DNA, the CDR3 is TGTGCCTCCGGGAGACTAGCGGGAGGCAGATCCGCCTACGAGCAGTACTTC.

This clonotype was seen many times. The chain uses TRBV2 and TRBJ1-2; the match to TRBD1 covers 8 bases. The CDR3 sequence is 13 residues long. J gave up 8 bases and V 5 bases, and 7 bases lay outside the gene matches. Germline V gives CDR1 SNHLY, CDR2 FYNNEI. As DNA, the CDR3 is TGTGCCAGCAGTTCTTTACAGGGGGGCGGCTACACCTTC. It codes for CASSSLQGGGYTF.

The chain recombines TRBV10-3 with TRBJ2-5; D not resolved. V dropped 6 bases and J dropped 5 bases, with 10 bases sitting between them. CDR1 and CDR2 from the germline V gene are ENHRY and SYGVKD. The CDR3 has 12 amino acids. The CDR3 here is CAIRRLDETQYF. CDR3 nucleotide sequence: TGTGCCATCAGGCGTTTGGATGAGACCCAGTACTTC.

V gene TRBV6-5 combines with J gene TRBJ2-7; D call uncertain. V lost 2 bases, J lost 2 bases, and 13 bases lay in between. Germline V lookup: CDR1 MNHEY, CDR2 SVGAGI. There are 15 residues in the CDR3. The CDR3 sequence: CASSYARAGTYEQYF. For the CDR3, the DNA is TGTGCCAGCAGTTACGCCCGGGCAGGCACCTACGAGCAGTACTTC.

Notes on this clonotype: One junction end does not reproduce the germline sequence, and a read error may be involved. The V and J genes are TRBV2 and TRBJ2-7, with 9 bases aligning to TRBD1. This CDR3 has 14 amino acids. CDR1 and CDR2 from the germline V gene are SNHLY and FYNNEI. The CDR3 reads CASSRDRVRREQYF. The CDR3 nucleotides are TGCGCCAGCAGCCGGGACAGGGTGCGCCGCGAGCAGTACTTC.

The rearrangement links TRBV20-1 to TRBJ1-3; possible D gene TRBD1, 6 bases. The V end lost 4 bases, the J end lost 0 bases, and 13 bases lay between the germline ends. CDR1 and CDR2 (germline): DFQATT, SNEGSKA (reference sequence). The CDR3 spans 15 residues. CDR3 DNA sequence: TGCAGTGCTAAGGGGGGGGGATCCTCTGGAAACACCATATATTTT. Translation gives CSAKGGGSSGNTIYF.

This chain uses TRBV11-2 with TRBJ1-3; D call uncertain. The length of the CDR3 is 14 residues. Trimming removed 11 bases from V and 0 bases from J, with 14 bases in between. Germline assignment: CDR1 SGHAT and CDR2 FQNNGV. Here the CDR3 DNA reads TGTGCCTGGAGTTCCGGAAACTCTGGAAACACCATATATTTT. The encoded protein is CAWSSGNSGNTIYF.

This sequence joins TRBV10-3 and TRBJ2-6; D is perhaps TRBD2 (5 bases). The CDR3 is 11 amino acids. Germline lookup yields CDR1 ENHRY and CDR2 SYGVKD. Trimming left V 10 bases short and J 9 bases short, with 10 bases between. The CDR3 sequence: CATNRDNVLTF. DNA of the CDR3: TGTGCCACCAACCGGGACAACGTCCTGACTTTC.

The rearrangement joins TRBV6-5 to TRBJ1-2; possible D gene TRBD1, 6 bases. Trimming cost V 6 bases and J 6 bases, with 14 bases left between them. The CDR3 runs to 13 residues. The germline V gene has CDR1 MNHEY and CDR2 SVGAGI. CDR3 nucleotide sequence: TGTGCCAGCAGAAACGACAGGCACCATGGCTACACCTTC. Translation gives CASRNDRHHGYTF.

Turning to this clonotype: At one end, the junction sequence differs from germline, possibly due to a read error. The rearrangement links TRBV12-3 or TRBV12-4 to TRBJ2-5; 7 bases match TRBD1. This CDR3 is built from 15 residues. The CDR3 is CASSPRTGHQEPQYF. As DNA, the CDR3 is TGTGCCAGCAGCCCCCGGACAGGCCACCAAGAGCCCCAGTACTTC.

The V and J genes are TRBV11-1 and TRBJ1-1; D may be TRBD1 (5 bases). Trimming stripped 5 bases from V and 4 bases from J, with 14 bases between. Per germline, CDR1 SGHAT and CDR2 FQDESV (reference sequence). CDR3 size: 14 residues. CDR3: CASSPIWGVTEAFF. The CDR3 DNA reads as TGTGCCAGCAGCCCAATTTGGGGCGTCACTGAAGCTTTCTTT.

This clonotype was detected ten times or more. The V call is TRBV12-3 or TRBV12-4, the J call TRBJ1-2; D uncertain. The CDR3 totals 14 residues. Trimming removed 6 bases at V and 4 bases at J, with 15 bases between. This chain's CDR3 is CASSPRRAAYGYTF. The CDR3 nucleotides read TGTGCCAGCAGCCCCCGTCGGGCAGCCTATGGCTACACCTTC.

The chain has TRBV25-1 and TRBJ2-6, with D unresolved. Germline assignment: CDR1 MGHDK and CDR2 SYGVNS. Trimming cost V 5 bases and J 0 bases, with 17 bases left between them. This CDR3 is 18 amino acids long. The CDR3 here is CASSLPPWTLSGANVLTF. In DNA form, the CDR3 reads TGTGCCAGCAGTTTACCGCCTTGGACCCTCTCTGGGGCCAACGTCCTGACTTTC.

This clonotype has more than one count but fewer than ten. The chain employs TRBV4-3 and TRBJ1-1, with TRBD1 as a possible D gene (6 bases). Germline assignment: CDR1 LGHNA and CDR2 YSLEER. The CDR3 runs 16 residues. The V end was cut by 0 bases, the J end by 3 bases, with 14 bases between. The CDR3 DNA reads TGCGCCAGCAGCCAAGAGACGGCAGGGGTGTACACTGAAGCTTTCTTT. Its protein product is CASSQETAGVYTEAFF.